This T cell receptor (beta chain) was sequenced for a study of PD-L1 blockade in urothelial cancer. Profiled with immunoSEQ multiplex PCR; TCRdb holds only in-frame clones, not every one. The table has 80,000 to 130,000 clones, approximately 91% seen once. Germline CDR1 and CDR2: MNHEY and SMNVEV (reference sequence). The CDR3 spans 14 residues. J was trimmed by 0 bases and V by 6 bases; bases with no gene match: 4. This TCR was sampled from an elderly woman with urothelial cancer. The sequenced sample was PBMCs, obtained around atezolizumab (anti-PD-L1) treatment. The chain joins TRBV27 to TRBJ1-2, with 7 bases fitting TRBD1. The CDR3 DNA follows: TGTGCCAGCAGGACAGGGAGAGCTAACTATGGCTACACCTTC. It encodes CASRTGRANYGYTF.